Listed here are 30 T cell receptor beta chains from one sample, sequenced in a study of cytomegalovirus exposure and HLA in healthy donors. Primers included in the PCR were 60 Vbeta and 13 Jbeta primers. The data were produced by immunoSEQ multiplex PCR, yet TCRdb's version contains in-frame clones alone and is incomplete. Found here are roughly 150,000 clones, more than 60% of them singletons; the top ten hold about 11%. The sample consisted of PBMCs. The source of these receptors is a man younger than 30 in good health and CMV-seropositive.

The CDR3 loop is CASSEPPPGGDEQFF. The DNA of the CDR3 is TGTGCCAGCAGTGAACCCCCCCCGGGGGGGGATGAGCAGTTCTTC. The chain joins TRBV25-1 to TRBJ2-1, with TRBD2 identical over 8 bases. The germline gives CDR1 MGHDK, CDR2 SYGVNS. V shed 2 bases, J shed 8 bases, and the junction held 8 bases outside the gene matches. The CDR3 is made up of 15 amino acids.

In its sample, this clone ranks as large. The chain recombines TRBV28 with TRBJ1-1; possibly TRBD1 for D (5 bases). V was clipped by 5 bases and J by 0 bases, with 10 bases between them. Germline values: CDR1 MDHEN, CDR2 SYDVKM. The length of the CDR3 is 14 residues. CDR3 DNA sequence: TGTGCCAGCAGTCGACAGCTCATGAACACTGAAGCTTTCTTT. Amino acids: CASSRQLMNTEAFF.

Only one count was recorded for this clone. The rearrangement links TRBV29-1 to TRBJ2-1; D gene uncertain. The CDR3 is made up of 15 amino acids. CDR1 and CDR2 (germline): SQVTM, ANQGSEA. V lost 4 bases and J lost 0, with 13 bases in between. The chain's CDR3 is CSVGVSPSSYNEQFF. CDR3 sequence (DNA): TGCAGCGTTGGTGTTAGTCCGAGCTCCTACAATGAGCAGTTCTTC.

This clone was observed a single time. The chain couples TRBV28 to TRBJ1-1; D is possibly TRBD1 (5 bases). CDR3 length: 14 residues. Germline V gives CDR1 MDHEN, CDR2 SYDVKM. The V end was cut by 4 bases, the J end by 3 bases, with 12 bases between. The CDR3: CASSSLEGHTEAFF. The CDR3 region has the DNA TGTGCCAGCAGTTCCCTGGAGGGGCACACTGAAGCTTTCTTT.

V is TRBV18 and J is TRBJ1-1; D remains ambiguous. Germline V gene data show CDR1 as KGHSH and CDR2 as LQKENI. Trimming pared 2 bases from V and 1 base from J, leaving 8 bases between. This CDR3 has 14 amino acids. DNA of the CDR3: TGTGCCAGCTCACCAATGCGGGGGAACACTGAAGCTTTCTTT. Translated: CASSPMRGNTEAFF.

V usage is TRBV28 and J usage is TRBJ1-5, with D possibly being TRBD1 (5 bases). The CDR3 loop spans 16 amino acids. The V gene lost 5 bases and the J gene lost 0 bases, with 14 bases spanning the gap. Germline V gene sequence: CDR1 MDHEN, CDR2 SYDVKM. The CDR3, as DNA: TGTGCCAGCAGTCCAGGGCTAGGGTTTAGCAATCAGCCCCAGCATTTT. This translates into CASSPGLGFSNQPQHF.

V gene TRBV12-5 combines with J gene TRBJ2-7; no clear D gene. V lost 4 bases and J lost 6, with 4 bases in between. This CDR3 is 10 amino acids long. Germline loops: CDR1 LGHNT, CDR2 FRNRAP. CDR3 in amino acids: CASGYCEQYF. CDR3 sequence (DNA): TGTGCTAGTGGTTACTGCGAGCAGTACTTC.

The rearrangement uses TRBV19 and TRBJ1-5, with D perhaps TRBD1 (6 bases). Germline V gene sequence: CDR1 LNHDA, CDR2 SQIVND (reference sequence). The CDR3 is 17 amino acids. The germline V and J ends were trimmed by 7 bases and 2 bases, with 21 bases remaining between them. CDR3 bases: TGTGCCAGTACCGAAGAACAGGGTGGCGTGCGCAATCAGCCCCAGCATTTT. Protein: CASTEEQGGVRNQPQHF.

The chain is built from TRBV19 and TRBJ2-5, with a possible D match to TRBD2 (5 bases). This CDR3 region has 13 residues. From germline, CDR1 is LNHDA and CDR2 SQIVND (reference sequence). Between the trimmed V and J ends, which lost 6 bases and 9 bases, there was a span of 17 bases. This chain's CDR3 is CASRWTEGEAQYF. CDR3 DNA: TGTGCCAGTAGATGGACTGAAGGAGAAGCCCAGTACTTC.

This clone was seen a few times. J is TRBJ1-1 and V is TRBV2, with 7 bases aligning to TRBD1. The germline CDR1 and CDR2 sequences are SNHLY and FYNNEI. The V gene end was trimmed by 6 bases and the J gene end by 0 bases; junction bases not matched to a gene: 10. The CDR3 sequence is 16 residues long. This chain's CDR3 is CASSASTGWLNTEAFF. The CDR3 DNA reads TGTGCCAGCAGCGCCTCGACAGGGTGGTTGAACACTGAAGCTTTCTTT.

The gene calls are TRBV6-1 and TRBJ2-7; 12 nucleotides match TRBD2. V gave up 4 bases and J gave up 6 bases; unmatched junction bases: 13. The germline V gene encodes CDR1 MNHNS and CDR2 SASEGT. This CDR3 has 17 residues. CDR3 sequence: CASSVRLAGEMHGEQYF. In nucleotides, the CDR3 is TGTGCCAGCAGTGTCAGACTAGCGGGAGAGATGCACGGCGAGCAGTACTTC.

This chain links TRBV30 with TRBJ1-5; 9 nucleotides agree with TRBD1. Unmatched junction bases numbered 9, after V lost 5 bases and J lost 4 bases. The CDR3 loop spans 15 amino acids. Germline CDR1 and CDR2: GTSNPN and SVGIG (reference sequence). CDR3 nucleotide sequence: TGTGCCTGGGGGCGGTCCGGGACAGGGAATCAGCCCCAGCATTTT. This sequence encodes CAWGRSGTGNQPQHF.

The V gene is TRBV5-1, the J gene TRBJ2-7; 7 bases map to TRBD1. CDR1 and CDR2 from the germline V gene are SGHRS and YFSETQ. The CDR3 is made up of 16 amino acids. Unmatched junction bases numbered 11, after V lost 5 bases and J lost 0 bases. The CDR3 loop reads CASSEVVGGGSYEQYF. In DNA form, the CDR3 reads TGCGCCAGCAGTGAGGTCGTAGGGGGCGGCTCCTACGAGCAGTACTTC. Complete variable domain (other parts from reference TRBV5-1 and TRBJ2-7): KAGVTQTPRYLIKTRGQQVTLSCSPISGHRSVSWYQQTPGQGLQFLFEYFSETQRNKGNFPGRFSGRQFSNSRSEMNVSTLELGDSALYLCASSEVVGGGSYEQYFGPGTRLTVT.

Comment on this clone: The identical CDR3 is also encoded by other nucleotide sequences in the sample. The chain recombines TRBV19 with TRBJ2-7; 7 bases fit TRBD2. V lost 9 bases and J lost 1; bases outside the gene matches: 6. Germline CDR1 and CDR2: LNHDA and SQIVND (reference sequence). CDR3 size: 13 residues. The CDR3 DNA follows: TGTGCCAGCGGGCTAGCGGTATCCTACGAGCAGTACTTC. Translated, it gives CASGLAVSYEQYF.

This clone was detected once. V usage is TRBV5-4 and J usage is TRBJ2-7; D might be TRBD2 (6 bases). V was clipped by 1 base and J by 5 bases, with 19 bases between them. The CDR3 sequence is 16 residues long. The germline gives CDR1 SGHNT, CDR2 YYREEE (reference sequence). The CDR3 DNA follows: TGTGCCAGCAGCTTGCGCTTGGGAGGCGGCGGCCACGAGCAGTACTTC. Translation: CASSLRLGGGGHEQYF.

The CDR3 here is CASSFDRQTYLRTYEQYF. The CDR3 region has the DNA TGTGCCAGCAGTTTCGACAGACAAACATACCTAAGGACATACGAGCAGTACTTC. The J gene is TRBJ2-7, the V gene TRBV27, with TRBD1 as a possible D gene (5 bases). Between the trimmed V and J ends, which lost 3 bases and 4 bases, there was a span of 25 bases. Germline CDR1 is MNHEY and CDR2 is SMNVEV (reference sequence). The length of the CDR3 is 18 residues.

This chain uses TRBV15 with TRBJ2-1, with TRBD2 identical over 10 bases. J lost 7 bases, V lost 1 base, and 4 bases had no gene match. The CDR3 spans 15 residues. Germline CDR1 and CDR2: LNHNV and YYDKDF (reference sequence). The CDR3 nucleotides read TGTGCCACCAGCAGAGCCGGGACTAGCGAGAATGAGCAGTTCTTC. Translation gives CATSRAGTSENEQFF.

This chain links TRBV27 with TRBJ2-6; D is uncertain. The germline V and J ends were trimmed by 3 bases and 2 bases, with 17 bases remaining between them. Per the germline V gene, CDR1 is MNHEY and CDR2 is SMNVEV (reference sequence). This CDR3 contains 18 residues. In nucleotides, the CDR3 is TGTGCCAGCAGTTTGAATCGGCGGATAGATACTGGGGCCAACGTCCTGACTTTC. This encodes CASSLNRRIDTGANVLTF.

This chain connects TRBV6-6 to TRBJ2-7, with 9 bases aligning to TRBD1. The trim removed 0 bases at V and 4 bases at J, leaving 4 bases unmatched. Germline V gene sequence: CDR1 MNHNY, CDR2 SVGAGI (reference sequence). The CDR3 contains 15 residues. The CDR3 DNA sequence: TGTGCCAGCAGTTACTCCCCGGGACAGGGTTACGAGCAGTACTTC. Translated, it gives CASSYSPGQGYEQYF.

The rearrangement joins TRBV2 to TRBJ2-1; TRBD2 matches 14 bases. V gave up 8 bases and J gave up 9 bases; unmatched junction bases: 9. CDR1 is SNHLY and CDR2 is FYNNEI in the germline V gene. The CDR3 sequence is 15 residues long. CDR3 nucleotide sequence: TGTGCCAGCTCCCGACTAGCGGGAGGGCCTAGTGAGCAGTTCTTC. This sequence encodes CASSRLAGGPSEQFF.

The CDR3 protein is CASSRRNSNQPQHF. The DNA for the CDR3 is TGCGCCAGCAGTCGGCGGAATAGCAATCAGCCCCAGCATTTT. The chain carries TRBV23-1 and TRBJ1-5; unclear D gene. TRBV23-1 is an ORF, with its function uncertain. Trimming left V 4 bases short and J 0 bases short, with 7 bases between. This CDR3 has 14 residues.

The table lists this clone with a few counts. The chain recombines TRBV28 with TRBJ2-5; D may be TRBD2 (5 bases). This CDR3 spans 14 amino acids. Germline lookup yields CDR1 MDHEN and CDR2 SYDVKM. Trimming removed 5 bases from V and 0 bases from J, with 10 bases in between. The CDR3 DNA reads TGTGCCAGCAGTGGACTCCTGGACCAAGAGACCCAGTACTTC. Its protein is CASSGLLDQETQYF. Drawing the rest from reference TRBV28 and TRBJ2-5, the complete variable domain is DVKVTQSSRYLVKRTGEKVFLECVQDMDHENMFWYRQDPGLGLRLIYFSYDVKMKEKGDIPEGYSVSREKKERFSLILESASTNQTSMYLCASSGLLDQETQYFGPGTRLLVL.

This clone came up once. The V gene is TRBV7-9, the J gene TRBJ1-4; 8 bases line up with TRBD1. Germline CDR1 SEHNR, CDR2 FQNEAQ (reference sequence). The CDR3 has 14 residues. The V and J ends lost 1 base and 8 bases, in that order; junction bases with no gene match: 3. The CDR3 protein is CASSLGTGSEKLFF. The CDR3 DNA sequence: TGTGCCAGCAGCTTAGGGACAGGGAGCGAAAAACTGTTTTTT.

V and J are TRBV15 and TRBJ1-6; TRBD1 aligns across 8 bases. The germline CDR1 and CDR2 sequences are LNHNV and YYDKDF (reference sequence). This CDR3 has 16 residues. Trimming cost V 2 bases and J 7 bases; bases outside gene matches: 7. The CDR3 here is CATSRQYGQGNSPLHF. In DNA, the CDR3 is TGTGCCACCAGCAGACAATACGGACAGGGCAATTCACCCCTCCACTTT.

This sequence joins TRBV27 and TRBJ2-1; the match to TRBD2 covers 12 bases. CDR3 size: 18 residues. Germline V gives CDR1 MNHEY, CDR2 SMNVEV (reference sequence). Trimming at V came to 4 bases and at J to 2 bases, leaving 9 bases not matched to a gene. DNA of the CDR3: TGTGCCAGCAGTTGGTCTAGCGGGAGGGCCATCACCTACAATGAGCAGTTCTTC. Translating gives CASSWSSGRAITYNEQFF.

The V and J genes are TRBV7-2 and TRBJ2-7; 10 bases map to TRBD1. The CDR3 spans 15 residues. The germline V gene encodes CDR1 SGHTA and CDR2 FQGNSA. V dropped 6 bases and J dropped 2; count of bases not matched to a gene: 7. CDR3 in DNA: TGTGCCAGCAGTAGAACCGGACAGGGGGCCTACGAGCAGTACTTC. It specifies CASSRTGQGAYEQYF.

This clone was picked up a small number of times. The chain joins TRBV28 to TRBJ1-5, with TRBD1 matching over 12 bases. The germline V gene encodes CDR1 MDHEN and CDR2 SYDVKM. Germline trimming cut 7 bases from V and 2 bases from J; bases unmatched to any gene: 18. CDR3 length equals 20 residues. This chain's CDR3 is CASIKRTGTGGVLGNQPQHF. Here the CDR3 DNA reads TGTGCCAGCATTAAACGTACCGGGACAGGGGGCGTTTTGGGCAATCAGCCCCAGCATTTT.

This chain links TRBV27 with TRBJ2-7; possibly TRBD2 for D (6 bases). The CDR3 covers 12 residues. Germline assignment: CDR1 MNHEY and CDR2 SMNVEV (reference sequence). V was shortened by 5 bases and J by 2 bases, with 7 bases between the two germline ends. The CDR3 here is CASSGGAYEQYF. CDR3 bases: TGTGCCAGCAGTGGCGGGGCCTACGAGCAGTACTTC.

The J gene is TRBJ2-2, the V gene TRBV10-1; possibly TRBD1 for D (6 bases). Per germline, CDR1 WNHNN and CDR2 SYGVQD (reference sequence). The CDR3 spans 14 residues. With 5 bases removed from V and 7 bases from J, the gap between germline ends came to 14 bases. The CDR3 DNA follows: TGCGCCAGCAGTACCGGGACATCGGACGGGGAGCTGTTTTTT. Translating gives CASSTGTSDGELFF.

A single count supports this clone. The CDR3 loop is CASSLGPIAGGSQETQYF. Here the CDR3 DNA reads TGCGCCAGCAGCTTGGGCCCCATAGCGGGAGGGTCGCAAGAGACCCAGTACTTC. The rearrangement links TRBV5-1 to TRBJ2-5; the match to TRBD2 covers 11 bases. The germline gives CDR1 SGHRS, CDR2 YFSETQ. The length of the CDR3 is 18 residues. With 0 bases clipped from V and 2 bases from J, the junction kept 9 bases outside the gene matches.